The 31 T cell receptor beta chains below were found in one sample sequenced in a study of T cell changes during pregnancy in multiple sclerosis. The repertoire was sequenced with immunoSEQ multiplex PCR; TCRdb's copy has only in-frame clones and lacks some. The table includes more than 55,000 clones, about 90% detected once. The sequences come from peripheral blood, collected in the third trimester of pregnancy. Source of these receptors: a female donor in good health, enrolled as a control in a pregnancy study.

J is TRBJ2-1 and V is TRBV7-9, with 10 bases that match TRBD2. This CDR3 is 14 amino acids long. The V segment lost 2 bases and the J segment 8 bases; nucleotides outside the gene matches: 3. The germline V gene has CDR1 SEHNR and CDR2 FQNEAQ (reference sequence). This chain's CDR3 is CASSLSLAGDEQFF. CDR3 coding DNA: TGTGCCAGCAGCTTATCCCTAGCGGGAGATGAGCAGTTCTTC.

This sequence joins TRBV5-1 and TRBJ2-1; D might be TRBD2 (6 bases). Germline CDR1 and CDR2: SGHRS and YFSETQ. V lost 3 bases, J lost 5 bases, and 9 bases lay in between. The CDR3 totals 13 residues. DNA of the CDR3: TGCGCCAGCAGCTGGGACTTCCACAATGAGCAGTTCTTC. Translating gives CASSWDFHNEQFF.

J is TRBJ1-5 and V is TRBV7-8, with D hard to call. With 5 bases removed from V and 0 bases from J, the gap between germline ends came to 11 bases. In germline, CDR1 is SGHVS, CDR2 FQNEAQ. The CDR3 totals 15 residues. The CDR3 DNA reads TGTGCCAGCAGCCCACCGGGATCTAGCAATCAGCCCCAGCATTTT. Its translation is CASSPPGSSNQPQHF.

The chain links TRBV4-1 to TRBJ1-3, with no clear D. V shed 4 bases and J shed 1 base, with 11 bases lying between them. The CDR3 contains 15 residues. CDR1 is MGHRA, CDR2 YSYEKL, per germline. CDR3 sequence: CASSLQRASGNTIYF. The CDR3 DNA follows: TGCGCCAGCAGCCTGCAGAGGGCGTCTGGAAACACCATATATTTT.

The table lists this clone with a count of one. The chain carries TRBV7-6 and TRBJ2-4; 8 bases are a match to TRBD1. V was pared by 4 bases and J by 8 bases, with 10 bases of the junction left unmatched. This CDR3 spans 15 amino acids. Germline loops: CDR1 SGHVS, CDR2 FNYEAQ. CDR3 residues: CASSSTETGEDIQYF. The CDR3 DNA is TGTGCCAGCAGCTCGACGGAGACAGGGGAGGACATTCAGTACTTC.

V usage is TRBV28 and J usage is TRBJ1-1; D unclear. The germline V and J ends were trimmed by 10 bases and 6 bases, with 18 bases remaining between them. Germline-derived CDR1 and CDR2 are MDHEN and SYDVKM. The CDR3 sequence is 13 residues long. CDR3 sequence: CATGGGKGSEAFF. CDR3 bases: TGTGCCACGGGTGGAGGCAAAGGGTCTGAAGCTTTCTTT.

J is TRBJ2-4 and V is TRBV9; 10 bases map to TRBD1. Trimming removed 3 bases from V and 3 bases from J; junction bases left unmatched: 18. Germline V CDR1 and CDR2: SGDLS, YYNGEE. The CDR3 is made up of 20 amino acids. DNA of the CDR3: TGTGCCAGCAGCGCGAACCCGGGACAGGGGAGGGATGAGGGCAAAAACATTCAGTACTTC. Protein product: CASSANPGQGRDEGKNIQYF.

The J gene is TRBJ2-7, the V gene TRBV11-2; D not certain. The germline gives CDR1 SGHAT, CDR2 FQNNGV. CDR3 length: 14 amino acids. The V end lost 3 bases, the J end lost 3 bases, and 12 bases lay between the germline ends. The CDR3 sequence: CASSFRMGNYEQYF. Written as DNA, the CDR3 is TGTGCCAGCAGCTTTCGGATGGGCAACTACGAGCAGTACTTC.

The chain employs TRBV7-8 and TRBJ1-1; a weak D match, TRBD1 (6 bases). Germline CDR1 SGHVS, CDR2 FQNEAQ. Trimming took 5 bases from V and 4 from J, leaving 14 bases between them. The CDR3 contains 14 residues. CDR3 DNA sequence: TGTGCCAGCAGCCAATCAGGGGTCGGCACTGAAGCTTTCTTT. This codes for CASSQSGVGTEAFF.

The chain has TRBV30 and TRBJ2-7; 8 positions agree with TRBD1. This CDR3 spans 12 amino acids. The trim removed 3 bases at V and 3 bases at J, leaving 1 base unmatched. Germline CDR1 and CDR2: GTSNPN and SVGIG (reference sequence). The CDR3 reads CAWSGQGYEQYF. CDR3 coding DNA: TGTGCCTGGAGCGGACAGGGCTACGAGCAGTACTTC. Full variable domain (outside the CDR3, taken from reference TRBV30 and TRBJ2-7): SQTIHQWPATLVQPVGSPLSLECTVEGTSNPNLYWYRQAAGRGLQLLFYSVGIGQISSEVPQNLSASRPQDRQFILSSKKLLLSDSGFYLCAWSGQGYEQYFGPGTRLTVT.

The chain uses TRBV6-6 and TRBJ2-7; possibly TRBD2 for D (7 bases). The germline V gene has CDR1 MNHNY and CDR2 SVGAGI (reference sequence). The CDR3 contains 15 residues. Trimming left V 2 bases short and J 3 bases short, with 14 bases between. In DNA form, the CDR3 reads TGTGCCAGCAGTTACCCCGGGGAGGGGGACTACGAGCAGTACTTC. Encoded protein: CASSYPGEGDYEQYF.

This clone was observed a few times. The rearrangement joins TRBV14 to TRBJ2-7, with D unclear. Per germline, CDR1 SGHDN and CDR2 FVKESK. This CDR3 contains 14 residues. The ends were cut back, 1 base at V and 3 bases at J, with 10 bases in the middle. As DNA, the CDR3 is TGTGCCAGCAGCCAAGGTCTCAGAAACTACGAGCAGTACTTC. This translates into CASSQGLRNYEQYF.

In DNA, the CDR3 is TGTGCCAGCAGCTTGGGACCGAGCGCCGGATGGAACAATCAGCCCCAGCATTTT. Its protein product is CASSLGPSAGWNNQPQHF. The chain uses TRBV5-6 and TRBJ1-5; D remains unclear. Germline values: CDR1 SGHDT, CDR2 YYEEEE. The V end lost 0 bases, the J end lost 3 bases, and 19 bases lay between the germline ends. The CDR3 is 18 residues long.

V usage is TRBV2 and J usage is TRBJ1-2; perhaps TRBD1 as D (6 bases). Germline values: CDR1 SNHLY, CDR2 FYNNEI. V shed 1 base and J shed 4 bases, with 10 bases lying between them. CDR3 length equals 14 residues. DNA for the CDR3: TGTGCCAGCAGTGAAGTAGCAGGGGCCTATGGCTACACCTTC. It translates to CASSEVAGAYGYTF. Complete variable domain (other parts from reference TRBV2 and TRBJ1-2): EPEVTQTPSHQVTQMGQEVILRCVPISNHLYFYWYRQILGQKVEFLVSFYNNEISEKSEIFDDQFSVERPDGSNFTLKIRSTKLEDSAMYFCASSEVAGAYGYTFGSGTRLTVV.

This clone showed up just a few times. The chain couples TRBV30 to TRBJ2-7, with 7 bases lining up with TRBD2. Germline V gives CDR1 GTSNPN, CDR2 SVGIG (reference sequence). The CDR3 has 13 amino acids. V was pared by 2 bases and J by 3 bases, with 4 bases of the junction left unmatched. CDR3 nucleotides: TGTGCCTGGAGTTGGCGGGAGTACTACGAGCAGTACTTC. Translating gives CAWSWREYYEQYF.

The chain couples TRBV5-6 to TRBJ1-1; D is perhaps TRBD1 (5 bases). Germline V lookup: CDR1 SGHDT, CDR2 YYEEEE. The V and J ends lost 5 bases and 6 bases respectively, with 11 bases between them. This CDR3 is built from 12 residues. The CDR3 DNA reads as TGTGCCAGCAGAGGTCTGGGGCCTGAAGCTTTCTTT. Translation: CASRGLGPEAFF.

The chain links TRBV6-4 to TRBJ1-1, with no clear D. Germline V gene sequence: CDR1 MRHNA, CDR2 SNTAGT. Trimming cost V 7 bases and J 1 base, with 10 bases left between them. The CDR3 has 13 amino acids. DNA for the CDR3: TGTGCCAGCAAAGAGAGTAGGAACACTGAAGCTTTCTTT. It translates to CASKESRNTEAFF.

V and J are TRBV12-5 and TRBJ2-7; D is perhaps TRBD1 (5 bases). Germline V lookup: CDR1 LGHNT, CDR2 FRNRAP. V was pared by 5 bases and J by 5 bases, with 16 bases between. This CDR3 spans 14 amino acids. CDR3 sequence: CASGAQGRGDEQYF. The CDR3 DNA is TGTGCTAGTGGTGCCCAGGGCCGTGGCGACGAGCAGTACTTC.

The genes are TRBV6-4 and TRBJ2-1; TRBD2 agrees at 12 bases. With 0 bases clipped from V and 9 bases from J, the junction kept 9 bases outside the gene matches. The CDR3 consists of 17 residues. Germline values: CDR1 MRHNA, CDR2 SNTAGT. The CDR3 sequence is CASSDSPGTSGPGEQFF. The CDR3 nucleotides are TGTGCCAGCAGTGACTCACCTGGGACTAGCGGGCCGGGTGAGCAGTTCTTC.

The CDR3: CASSLFASGGTDTQYF. In nucleotides, the CDR3 is TGTGCCAGCAGCTTATTTGCGAGCGGGGGCACAGATACGCAGTATTTT. V is TRBV7-2 and J is TRBJ2-3, with 7 positions matching TRBD2. This CDR3 region has 16 residues. The germline CDR1 and CDR2 sequences are SGHTA and FQGNSA. V shed 2 bases and J 1 base; nucleotides not matched to a gene: 6. Based on the CDR3 plus reference TRBV7-2 and TRBJ2-3, the full variable domain is GAGVSQSPSNKVTEKGKDVELRCDPISGHTALYWYRQSLGQGLEFLIYFQGNSAPDKSGLPSDRFSAERTGGSVSTLTIQRTQQEDSAVYLCASSLFASGGTDTQYFGPGTRLTVL.

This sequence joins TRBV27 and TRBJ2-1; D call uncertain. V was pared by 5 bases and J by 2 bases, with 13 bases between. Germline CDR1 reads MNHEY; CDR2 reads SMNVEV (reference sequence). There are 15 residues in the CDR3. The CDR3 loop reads CASSSTAEPYNEQFF. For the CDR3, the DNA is TGTGCCAGCAGTAGTACCGCGGAGCCCTACAATGAGCAGTTCTTC.

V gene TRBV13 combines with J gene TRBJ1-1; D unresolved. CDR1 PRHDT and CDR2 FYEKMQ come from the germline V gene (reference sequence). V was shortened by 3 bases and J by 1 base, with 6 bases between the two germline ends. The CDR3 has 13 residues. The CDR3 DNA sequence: TGTGCCAGCAGCTTGGTGAGGAACACTGAAGCTTTCTTT. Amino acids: CASSLVRNTEAFF.

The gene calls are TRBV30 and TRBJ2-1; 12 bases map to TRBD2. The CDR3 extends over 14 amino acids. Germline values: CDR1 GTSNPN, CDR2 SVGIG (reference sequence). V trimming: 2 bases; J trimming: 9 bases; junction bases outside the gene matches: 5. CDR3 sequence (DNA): TGTGCCTGGAGTTCTGGACTAGCGGGGCCTGAGCAGTTCTTC. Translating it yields CAWSSGLAGPEQFF.

This CDR3 is CASSRGQDTGELFF. The CDR3 DNA reads TGTGCCAGCAGCCGCGGCCAAGACACCGGGGAGCTGTTTTTT. The rearrangement links TRBV7-2 to TRBJ2-2; no clear D gene. The V gene's germline CDR1 is SGHTA and CDR2 FQGNSA. This CDR3 spans 14 amino acids. The V and J ends lost 5 bases and 3 bases respectively, with 10 bases between them.

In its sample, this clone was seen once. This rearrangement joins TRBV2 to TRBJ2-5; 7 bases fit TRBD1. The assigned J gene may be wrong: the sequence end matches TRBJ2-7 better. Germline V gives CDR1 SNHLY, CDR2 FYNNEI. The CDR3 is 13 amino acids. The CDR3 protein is CASRADRVDEQYF. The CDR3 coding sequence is TGTGCCAGCAGAGCCGACAGGGTGGACGAGCAGTACTTC.

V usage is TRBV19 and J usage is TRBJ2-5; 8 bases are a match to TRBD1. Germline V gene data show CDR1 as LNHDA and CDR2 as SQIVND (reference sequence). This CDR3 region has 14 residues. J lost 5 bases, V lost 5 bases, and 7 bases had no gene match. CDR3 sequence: CASSEGQGLETQYF. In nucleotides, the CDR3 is TGTGCCAGTAGTGAAGGACAGGGCTTGGAGACCCAGTACTTC.

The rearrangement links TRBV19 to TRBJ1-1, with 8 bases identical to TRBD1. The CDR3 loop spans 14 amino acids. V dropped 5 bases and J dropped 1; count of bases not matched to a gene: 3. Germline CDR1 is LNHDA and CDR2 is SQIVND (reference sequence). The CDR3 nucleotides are TGTGCCAGTAGTTTGGACAGGGCGAACACTGAAGCTTTCTTT. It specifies CASSLDRANTEAFF.

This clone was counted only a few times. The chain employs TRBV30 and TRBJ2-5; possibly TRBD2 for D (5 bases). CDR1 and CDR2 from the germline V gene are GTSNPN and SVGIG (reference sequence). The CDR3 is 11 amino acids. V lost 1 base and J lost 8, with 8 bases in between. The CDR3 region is CAWSGGATQYF. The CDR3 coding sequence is TGTGCCTGGAGTGGGGGAGCCACCCAGTACTTC.

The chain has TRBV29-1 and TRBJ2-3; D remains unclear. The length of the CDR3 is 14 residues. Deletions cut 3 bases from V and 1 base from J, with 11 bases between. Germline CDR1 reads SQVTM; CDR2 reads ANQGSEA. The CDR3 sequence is CSVEVSLGTDTQYF. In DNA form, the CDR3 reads TGCAGCGTTGAGGTGAGTCTGGGCACAGATACGCAGTATTTT.

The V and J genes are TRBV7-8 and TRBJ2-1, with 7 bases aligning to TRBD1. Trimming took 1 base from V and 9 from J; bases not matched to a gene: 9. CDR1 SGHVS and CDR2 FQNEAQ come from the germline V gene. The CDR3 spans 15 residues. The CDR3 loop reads CASSLGGTASREQFF. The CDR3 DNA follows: TGTGCCAGCAGCTTAGGAGGGACAGCCTCACGTGAGCAGTTCTTC.

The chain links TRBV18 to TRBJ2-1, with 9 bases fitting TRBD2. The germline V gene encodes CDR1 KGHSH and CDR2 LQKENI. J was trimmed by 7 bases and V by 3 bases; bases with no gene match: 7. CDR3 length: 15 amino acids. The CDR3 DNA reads TGTGCCAGCTCACCGAAGAGCGGGGGGAGTAATGAGCAGTTCTTC. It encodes CASSPKSGGSNEQFF.